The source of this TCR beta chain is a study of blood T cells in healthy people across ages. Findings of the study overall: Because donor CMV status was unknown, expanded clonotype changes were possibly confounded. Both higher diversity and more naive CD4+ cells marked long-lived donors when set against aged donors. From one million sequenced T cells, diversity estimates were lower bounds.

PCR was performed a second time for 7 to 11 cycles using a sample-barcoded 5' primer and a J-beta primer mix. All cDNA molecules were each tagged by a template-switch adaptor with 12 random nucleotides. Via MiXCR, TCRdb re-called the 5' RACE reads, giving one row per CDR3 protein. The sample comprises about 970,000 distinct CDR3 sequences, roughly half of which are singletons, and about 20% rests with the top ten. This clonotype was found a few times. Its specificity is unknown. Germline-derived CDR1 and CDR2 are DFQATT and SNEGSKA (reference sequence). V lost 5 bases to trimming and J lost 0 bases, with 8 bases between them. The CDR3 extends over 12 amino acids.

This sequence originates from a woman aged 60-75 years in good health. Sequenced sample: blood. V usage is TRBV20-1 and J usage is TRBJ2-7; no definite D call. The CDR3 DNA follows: TGCAGTGCTCGGAGCAGCTCCTACGAGCAGTACTTC. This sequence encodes CSARSSSYEQYF.